This TCR beta chain came from a study of shared clonotypes between healthy human individuals. Study overall: The composition of the donors was a couple of women and a few men aged 18 to 49. Each donor's CD8 memory used one plate, CD8 naive two, each CD4 subset three. Points from the study as a whole: Sorted-subset sequencing, rarefaction showed, was incomplete despite large depth.

This was a deep-level run. Profiling relied on immunoSEQ multiplex PCR, and the TCRdb table lists in-frame clones only, not all of them. The data contain 1,500,000 or so clones, approximately 98.5% of them singletons. In the case of this clone: Its antigen remains unknown.

CDR1 and CDR2 (germline): ENHRY, SYGVKD. Trimming took off 10 bases at V and 0 bases at J, with 13 bases between the two ends. The length of the CDR3 is 13 residues. The specimen was naive CD4+ T cells sorted from blood. Sample subset: CD45RA+ positively selected. The rearrangement uses TRBV10-3 and TRBJ2-7; a possible D gene is TRBD2 (6 bases). This clonotype was sampled from a man aged 30 to 39 in good health. CDR3 nucleotide sequence: TGTGCCACATCGCGGGACCTCTCCTACGAGCAGTACTTC. Protein product: CATSRDLSYEQYF.